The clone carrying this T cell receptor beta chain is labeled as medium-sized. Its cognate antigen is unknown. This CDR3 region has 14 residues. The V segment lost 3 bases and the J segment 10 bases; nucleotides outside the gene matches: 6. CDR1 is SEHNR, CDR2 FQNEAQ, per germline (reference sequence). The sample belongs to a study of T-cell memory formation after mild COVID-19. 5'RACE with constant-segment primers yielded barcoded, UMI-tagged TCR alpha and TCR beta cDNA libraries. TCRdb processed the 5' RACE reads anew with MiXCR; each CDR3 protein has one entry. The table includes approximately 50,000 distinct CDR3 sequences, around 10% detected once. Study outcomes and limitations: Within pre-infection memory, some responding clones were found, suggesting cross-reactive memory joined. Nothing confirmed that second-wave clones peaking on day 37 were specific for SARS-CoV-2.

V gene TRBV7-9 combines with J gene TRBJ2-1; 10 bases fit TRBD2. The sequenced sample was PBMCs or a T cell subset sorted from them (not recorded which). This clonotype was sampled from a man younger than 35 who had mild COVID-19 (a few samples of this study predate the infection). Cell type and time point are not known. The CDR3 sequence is CASSFGTSGDEQFF. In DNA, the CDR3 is TGTGCCAGCAGCTTTGGAACTAGCGGGGACGAGCAGTTCTTC.